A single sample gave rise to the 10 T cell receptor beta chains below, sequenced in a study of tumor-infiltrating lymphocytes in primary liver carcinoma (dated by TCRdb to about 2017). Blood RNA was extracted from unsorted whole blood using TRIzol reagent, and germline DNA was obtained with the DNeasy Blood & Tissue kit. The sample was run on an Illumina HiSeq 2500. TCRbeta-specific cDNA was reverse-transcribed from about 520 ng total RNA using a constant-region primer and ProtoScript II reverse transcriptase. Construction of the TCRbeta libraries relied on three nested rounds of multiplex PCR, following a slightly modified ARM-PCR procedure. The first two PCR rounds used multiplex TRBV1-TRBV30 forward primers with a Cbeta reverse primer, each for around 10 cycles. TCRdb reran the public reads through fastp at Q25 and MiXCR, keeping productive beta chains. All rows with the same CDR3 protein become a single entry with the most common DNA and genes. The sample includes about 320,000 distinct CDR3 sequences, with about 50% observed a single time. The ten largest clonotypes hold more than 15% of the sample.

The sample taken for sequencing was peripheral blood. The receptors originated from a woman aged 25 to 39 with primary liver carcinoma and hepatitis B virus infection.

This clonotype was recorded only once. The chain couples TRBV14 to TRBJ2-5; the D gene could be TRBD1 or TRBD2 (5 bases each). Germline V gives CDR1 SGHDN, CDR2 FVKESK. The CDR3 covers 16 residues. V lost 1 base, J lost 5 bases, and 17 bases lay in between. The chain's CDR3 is CASSQGSVPWGETQYF. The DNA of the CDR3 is TGTGCCAGCAGCCAAGGATCTGTCCCATGGGGGGAGACCCAGTACTTC.

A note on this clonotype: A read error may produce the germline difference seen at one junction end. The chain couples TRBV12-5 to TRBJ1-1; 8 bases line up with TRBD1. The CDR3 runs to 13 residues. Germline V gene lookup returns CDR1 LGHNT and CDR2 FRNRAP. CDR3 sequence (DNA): TGTGCTTGTGGTTCTCTACCGGGACAGGAAGCATTCTTT. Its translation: CACGSLPGQEAFF.

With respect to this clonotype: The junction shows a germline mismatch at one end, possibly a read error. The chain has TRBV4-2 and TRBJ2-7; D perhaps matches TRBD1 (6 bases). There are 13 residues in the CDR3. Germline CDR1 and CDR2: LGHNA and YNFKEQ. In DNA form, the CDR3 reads TGTGCCGGCAGCCAAGGACAGTTCTACGAGCAGTACTTC. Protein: CAGSQGQFYEQYF.

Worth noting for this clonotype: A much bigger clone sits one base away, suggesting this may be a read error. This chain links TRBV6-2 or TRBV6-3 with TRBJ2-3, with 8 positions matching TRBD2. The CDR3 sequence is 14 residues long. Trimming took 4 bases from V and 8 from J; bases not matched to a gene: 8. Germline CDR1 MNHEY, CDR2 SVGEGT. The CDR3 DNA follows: TGTGCCAGCAGTTCCGGACTAGCCTACTGTACGCAGTATTTT. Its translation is CASSSGLAYCTQYF.

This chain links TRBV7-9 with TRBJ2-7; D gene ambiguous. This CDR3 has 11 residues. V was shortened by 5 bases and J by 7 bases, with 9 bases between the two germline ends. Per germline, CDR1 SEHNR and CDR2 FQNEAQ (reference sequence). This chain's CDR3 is CASSPMSEQYF. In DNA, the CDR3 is TGTGCCAGCAGCCCCATGAGTGAGCAGTACTTC.

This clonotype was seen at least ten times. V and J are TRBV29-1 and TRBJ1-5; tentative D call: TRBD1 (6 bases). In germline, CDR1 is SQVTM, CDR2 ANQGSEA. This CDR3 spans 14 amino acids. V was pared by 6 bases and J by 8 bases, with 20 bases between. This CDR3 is CSVGRGVTGEPQHF. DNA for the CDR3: TGCAGCGTCGGGAGGGGGGTCACGGGAGAGCCCCAGCATTTT. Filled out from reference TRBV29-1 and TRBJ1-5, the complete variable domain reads SAVISQKPSRDICQRGTSLTIQCQVDSQVTMMFWYRQQPGQSLTLIATANQGSEATYESGFVIDKFPISRPNLTFSTLTVSNMSPEDSSIYLCSVGRGVTGEPQHFGDGTRLSIL.

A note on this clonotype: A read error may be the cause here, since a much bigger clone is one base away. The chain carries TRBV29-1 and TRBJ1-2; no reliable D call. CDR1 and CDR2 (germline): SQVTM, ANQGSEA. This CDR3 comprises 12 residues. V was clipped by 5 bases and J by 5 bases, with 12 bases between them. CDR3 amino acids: CSVTVADYGYTF. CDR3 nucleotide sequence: TGCAGCGTTACTGTGGCGGATTATGGCTACACCTTC.

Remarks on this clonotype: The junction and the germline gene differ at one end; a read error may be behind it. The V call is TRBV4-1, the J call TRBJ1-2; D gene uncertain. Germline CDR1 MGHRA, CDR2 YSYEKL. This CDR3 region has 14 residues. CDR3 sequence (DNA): TGCGCCAGCAGCCAGGCCAGTGGGCTCTATGGTTACATCTTC. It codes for CASSQASGLYGYIF.

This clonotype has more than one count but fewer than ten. The CDR3 DNA sequence: TGCGCCAGCACCAACGGACAGAAAGGATCGGCCGGGGAGCTGTTTTTT. Translated: CASTNGQKGSAGELFF. The V and J genes are TRBV5-1 and TRBJ2-2; D perhaps matches TRBD1 (6 bases). V dropped 6 bases and J dropped 6 bases, with 21 bases sitting between them. The germline gives CDR1 SGHRS, CDR2 YFSETQ. This CDR3 region has 16 residues. Supplemented by reference TRBV5-1 and TRBJ2-2, the full variable domain reads KAGVTQTPRYLIKTRGQQVTLSCSPISGHRSVSWYQQTPGQGLQFLFEYFSETQRNKGNFPGRFSGRQFSNSRSEMNVSTLELGDSALYLCASTNGQKGSAGELFFGEGSRLTVL.

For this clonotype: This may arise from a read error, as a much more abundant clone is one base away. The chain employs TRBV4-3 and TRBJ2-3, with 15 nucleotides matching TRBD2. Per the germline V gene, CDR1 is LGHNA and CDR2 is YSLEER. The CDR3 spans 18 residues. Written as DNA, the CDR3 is TGCGCCACCAGCGCCCGCGGACTAGCGGGAGGGTACACAGATACGCAGTATTTT. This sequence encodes CATSARGLAGGYTDTQYF.